This record covers a single T cell receptor (beta chain). The germline V gene has CDR1 MGHRA and CDR2 YSYEKL. The CDR3 is 16 amino acids. Trimming shortened V by 4 bases and J by 1 base, and 13 bases separated the two germline ends. This sample is drawn from a study of blood T cell repertoires in COVID-19. Study information: The United States, Italy and Spain supplied acute and convalescent COVID-19 samples. T cells, B-cell-depleted T cells, or PBMCs provided the cDNA or gDNA that served as material.

Under the authors' procedure: The assay estimated nucleated cells by amplifying reference gene primers. TCRdb's copy holds only in-frame clones and misses some; the assay was immunoSEQ multiplex PCR. Clone size and the V and J calls come from that table; the DNA yielded D and trimming. This table holds 53,000 or so clones, approximately 84% found once. The receptor was isolated from a human donor with active or convalescent COVID-19. The donor label of this sample is uncertain. Input material: peripheral blood. J is TRBJ2-2 and V is TRBV4-1; tentatively, D is TRBD1 (6 bases). For the CDR3, the DNA is TGCGCCAGCAGCCCCCAGCCGGGACAGAACACCGGGGAGCTGTTTTTT. Translating it yields CASSPQPGQNTGELFF.